The 20 T cell receptor beta chains given below trace back to one sample, sequenced in a study of a mutant IDH1 vaccine in newly diagnosed glioma. Measured with immunoSEQ multiplex PCR; TCRdb has only the in-frame clones, and not every one. The sample has under 35,000 clones, around nine tenths seen once. The time point: baseline, week 1 (first vaccination visit). Treatment reported: pre-vaccination baseline after standard-of-care therapy. Sequenced material: PBMCs, taken from a glioma patient treated with radiotherapy, temozolomide or both. These receptors all come from a woman aged 40-49 years with glioma.

The chain joins TRBV4-1 to TRBJ2-7; the match to TRBD2 covers 8 bases. Germline V gene data show CDR1 as MGHRA and CDR2 as YSYEKL. This CDR3 spans 11 amino acids. Trimming at V came to 11 bases and at J to 6 bases, leaving 6 bases not matched to a gene. CDR3 nucleotides: TGCGCCCTACCGGGGGGGTTCGAGCAGTACTTC. It encodes CALPGGFEQYF.

The chain combines TRBV12-5 with TRBJ2-3; 8 bases match TRBD1. CDR1 and CDR2 from the germline V gene are LGHNT and FRNRAP. The V segment lost 5 bases and the J segment 6 bases; nucleotides outside the gene matches: 4. This CDR3 contains 13 residues. CDR3 region: CASGRQGLDTQYF. As DNA, the CDR3 is TGTGCTAGTGGTCGACAGGGGTTGGATACGCAGTATTTT.

CDR3 nucleotide sequence: TGTGCCTGGAGTGTGGACGGGAGGGTTAATGAGCAGTTCTTC. It yields the protein CAWSVDGRVNEQFF. The chain employs TRBV30 and TRBJ2-1; 8 bases are a match to TRBD2. The germline CDR1 and CDR2 sequences are GTSNPN and SVGIG (reference sequence). The ends lost 0 bases at V and 7 bases at J; junction bases unmatched: 5. The CDR3 loop spans 14 amino acids. The full variable domain, in which reference TRBV30 and TRBJ2-1 provide the parts outside the CDR3, is SQTIHQWPATLVQPVGSPLSLECTVEGTSNPNLYWYRQAAGRGLQLLFYSVGIGQISSEVPQNLSASRPQDRQFILSSKKLLLSDSGFYLCAWSVDGRVNEQFFGPGTRLTVL.

This chain joins TRBV4-1 and TRBJ2-7, with 10 bases matching TRBD1. J was trimmed by 2 bases and V by 3 bases; bases with no gene match: 10. The CDR3 extends over 17 amino acids. Per germline, CDR1 MGHRA and CDR2 YSYEKL. CDR3 sequence: CASSHGLGTGVPYEQYF. The CDR3 region has the DNA TGCGCCAGCAGCCATGGACTCGGGACAGGGGTTCCCTACGAGCAGTACTTC.

The genes are TRBV4-3 and TRBJ2-2, with 8 nucleotides matching TRBD2. Germline V gene sequence: CDR1 LGHNA, CDR2 YSLEER. V was pared by 1 base and J by 6 bases, with 10 bases of the junction left unmatched. The CDR3 is 17 amino acids. Here the CDR3 reads CASSQASAGVRSGELFF. CDR3 coding DNA: TGCGCCAGCAGCCAAGCGTCAGCGGGGGTTAGATCCGGGGAGCTGTTTTTT.

V usage is TRBV14 and J usage is TRBJ2-2; 7 positions agree with TRBD2. V trimming: 4 bases; J trimming: 3 bases; junction bases outside the gene matches: 11. The CDR3 runs 17 residues. The germline V gene has CDR1 SGHDN and CDR2 FVKESK. The CDR3 DNA reads TGTGCCAGCAGCCCCAGGTGGCTAGCGGCCCACACCGGGGAGCTGTTTTTT. It specifies CASSPRWLAAHTGELFF.

The V call is TRBV28, the J call TRBJ1-1; 7 nucleotides align to TRBD1. CDR1 is MDHEN, CDR2 SYDVKM, per germline. CDR3 length: 17 amino acids. Trimming removed 6 bases from V and 1 base from J; junction bases left unmatched: 14. For the CDR3, the DNA is TGTGCCAGCAGGACCGGGACAGCCAAGGGAGGGAACACTGAAGCTTTCTTT. This gives the protein CASRTGTAKGGNTEAFF. Together with reference TRBV28 and TRBJ1-1, the CDR3 gives the full variable domain: DVKVTQSSRYLVKRTGEKVFLECVQDMDHENMFWYRQDPGLGLRLIYFSYDVKMKEKGDIPEGYSVSREKKERFSLILESASTNQTSMYLCASRTGTAKGGNTEAFFGQGTRLTVV.

The J gene is TRBJ1-5, the V gene TRBV19, with D tentatively TRBD1 (5 bases). The CDR3 runs to 14 residues. V lost 2 bases to trimming and J lost 8 bases, with 13 bases between them. The germline CDR1 and CDR2 sequences are LNHDA and SQIVND (reference sequence). This CDR3 is CASSISEGLKPQHF. The CDR3 nucleotides are TGTGCCAGTAGTATATCGGAGGGGTTGAAGCCCCAGCATTTT.

Notes on this clone: An end of the junction differs from the germline gene, which may be a read error. V gene TRBV7-7 combines with J gene TRBJ2-7; a possible D gene is TRBD2 (6 bases). Germline V lookup: CDR1 SSHAT, CDR2 FNYEAQ (reference sequence). The CDR3 runs 13 residues. The CDR3 nucleotides are TGTGCTAGCAGCTTAGCGGACGGCTACGAGCAGTACTTC. Protein: CASSLADGYEQYF. The full variable domain, in which reference TRBV7-7 and TRBJ2-7 provide the parts outside the CDR3, is GAGVSQSPRYKVTKRGQDVTLRCDPISSHATLYWYQQALGQGPEFLTYFNYEAQPDKSGLPSDRFSAERPEGSISTLTIQRTEQRDSAMYRCASSLADGYEQYFGPGTRLTVT.

In nucleotides, the CDR3 is TGTGCCACCAGCCGGTCGGGACCACCTTACGAGCAGTACTTC. It is translated as CATSRSGPPYEQYF. V is TRBV15 and J is TRBJ2-7; either TRBD1 or TRBD2 may fit D (5 bases each). Trimming removed 5 bases from V and 4 bases from J, with 15 bases in between. Germline V gene data show CDR1 as LNHNV and CDR2 as YYDKDF (reference sequence). There are 14 residues in the CDR3.

The gene calls are TRBV4-3 and TRBJ2-5; no clear D. Trimming stripped 0 bases from V and 5 bases from J, with 10 bases between. The germline CDR1 and CDR2 sequences are LGHNA and YSLEER. The CDR3 extends over 14 amino acids. In DNA form, the CDR3 reads TGCGCCAGCAGCCAAGATCGGGTCCGGGAGACCCAGTACTTC. Amino acids: CASSQDRVRETQYF.

J is TRBJ1-1 and V is TRBV19; D unresolved. This CDR3 is 13 amino acids long. V was trimmed by 5 bases and J by 0 bases, leaving 7 bases between them. Germline CDR1 reads LNHDA; CDR2 reads SQIVND (reference sequence). DNA of the CDR3: TGTGCCAGTAGTGTCCAACTGAACACTGAAGCTTTCTTT. It yields the protein CASSVQLNTEAFF.

This clone was counted a single time. CDR3 bases: TGTGCCACCGCCGGGGCCCTGAACACTGAAGCTTTCTTT. Its protein product is CATAGALNTEAFF. The chain recombines TRBV10-3 with TRBJ1-1; D possibly corresponds to TRBD1 (5 bases). V lost 10 bases to trimming and J lost 0 bases, with 12 bases between them. Germline CDR1 ENHRY, CDR2 SYGVKD. The CDR3 is 13 amino acids.

The chain recombines TRBV7-9 with TRBJ2-7; D tentatively fits TRBD1 or TRBD2 (5 bases each). Deletions cut 4 bases from V and 5 bases from J, with 15 bases between. Germline CDR1 reads SEHNR; CDR2 reads FQNEAQ (reference sequence). The CDR3 runs 14 residues. The CDR3 loop reads CASSSGQRGHEQYF. The CDR3, as DNA: TGTGCCAGCAGCTCGGGGCAACGAGGACACGAGCAGTACTTC.

The chain carries TRBV2 and TRBJ1-1; tentative D call: TRBD1 (6 bases). V shed 3 bases and J shed 1 base, with 6 bases lying between them. CDR3 length equals 13 residues. Germline CDR1 and CDR2: SNHLY and FYNNEI. The CDR3 DNA follows: TGTGCCAGCAGTGAGGACAGGAACACTGAAGCTTTCTTT. Translating gives CASSEDRNTEAFF.

This chain links TRBV6-1 with TRBJ1-6, with 11 nucleotides matching TRBD1. CDR1 is MNHNS and CDR2 is SASEGT in the germline V gene. This CDR3 has 15 amino acids. The J segment lost 9 bases and the V segment lost 4 bases, leaving 5 bases of the junction unmatched. Here the CDR3 reads CASSGRGQGASPLHF. In DNA, the CDR3 is TGTGCCAGCAGTGGCAGAGGACAGGGGGCTTCACCCCTCCACTTT.

This chain links TRBV2 with TRBJ1-1; D unclear. V was clipped by 8 bases and J by 1 base, with 17 bases between them. The V gene's germline CDR1 is SNHLY and CDR2 FYNNEI. This CDR3 comprises 15 residues. The CDR3 spells CASRLAPAGNTEAFF. The DNA for the CDR3 is TGTGCCAGCCGGTTAGCTCCAGCGGGGAACACTGAAGCTTTCTTT. The full variable domain, its missing parts supplied by reference TRBV2 and TRBJ1-1, is EPEVTQTPSHQVTQMGQEVILRCVPISNHLYFYWYRQILGQKVEFLVSFYNNEISEKSEIFDDQFSVERPDGSNFTLKIRSTKLEDSAMYFCASRLAPAGNTEAFFGQGTRLTVV.

CDR3: CSVYTATNEKLFF. DNA for the CDR3: TGCAGCGTTTATACAGCAACTAATGAAAAACTGTTTTTT. The chain has TRBV29-1 and TRBJ1-4, with no clear D. The CDR3 totals 13 residues. The V end lost 5 bases, the J end lost 0 bases, and 7 bases lay between the germline ends. Germline CDR1 SQVTM, CDR2 ANQGSEA.

This chain joins TRBV30 and TRBJ2-6; D is perhaps TRBD1 (5 bases). CDR1 and CDR2 from the germline V gene are GTSNPN and SVGIG (reference sequence). Trimming cost V 0 bases and J 1 base, with 10 bases left between them. The CDR3 contains 16 residues. The CDR3: CAWSVGHASGANVLTF. CDR3 DNA sequence: TGTGCCTGGAGTGTGGGGCATGCTTCTGGGGCCAACGTCCTGACTTTC. Using reference TRBV30 and TRBJ2-6 for the parts outside the CDR3, the full variable domain is SQTIHQWPATLVQPVGSPLSLECTVEGTSNPNLYWYRQAAGRGLQLLFYSVGIGQISSEVPQNLSASRPQDRQFILSSKKLLLSDSGFYLCAWSVGHASGANVLTFGAGSRLTVL.

The chain recombines TRBV30 with TRBJ2-1; tentatively, D is TRBD1 or TRBD2 (5 bases each). The V end lost 4 bases, the J end lost 8 bases, and 9 bases lay between the germline ends. The CDR3 covers 11 residues. Germline V gene sequence: CDR1 GTSNPN, CDR2 SVGIG (reference sequence). This chain's CDR3 is CAWTRGHEQFF. The CDR3 region has the DNA TGTGCCTGGACGAGGGGCCATGAGCAGTTCTTC.